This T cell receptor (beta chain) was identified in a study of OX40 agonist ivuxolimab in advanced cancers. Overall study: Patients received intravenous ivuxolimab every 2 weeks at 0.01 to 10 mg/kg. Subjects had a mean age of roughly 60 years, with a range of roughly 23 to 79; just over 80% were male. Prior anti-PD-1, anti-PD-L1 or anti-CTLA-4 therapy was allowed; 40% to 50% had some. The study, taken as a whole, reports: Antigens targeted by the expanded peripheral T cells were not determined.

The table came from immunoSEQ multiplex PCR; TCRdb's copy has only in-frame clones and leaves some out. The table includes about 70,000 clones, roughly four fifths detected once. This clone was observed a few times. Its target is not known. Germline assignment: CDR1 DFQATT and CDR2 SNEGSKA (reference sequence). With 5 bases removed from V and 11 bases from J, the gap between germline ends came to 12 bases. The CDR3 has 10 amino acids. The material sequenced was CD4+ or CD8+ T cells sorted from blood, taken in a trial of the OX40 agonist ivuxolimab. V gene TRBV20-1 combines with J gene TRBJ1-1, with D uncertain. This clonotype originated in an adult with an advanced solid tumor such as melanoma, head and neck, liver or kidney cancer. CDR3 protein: CSAQTTLAFF. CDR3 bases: TGCAGTGCTCAGACAACTCTCGCTTTCTTT.